Here is one T cell receptor (beta chain) with its context. This entry belongs to a study of shared clonotypes between healthy human individuals. Naive CD8 cells lacked CD45RO and underwent positive selection for CCR7, leaving out terminally differentiated effector memory CD45RA+ cells. The assay was immunoSEQ multiplex PCR, and TCRdb's table has in-frame clones only and misses some. The sample holds some 2.1 million clones, 80% to 95% seen once. V lost 3 bases to trimming and J lost 12 bases, with 20 bases between them. CDR1 LGHNA and CDR2 YSLEER come from the germline V gene. This CDR3 is 14 amino acids long.

This chain joins TRBV4-3 and TRBJ1-1; no firm D call. Sequencing used naive CD8+ T cells from PBMCs. The receptor's source is a man between 18 and 35 years old in good health. Some clones in this sample may be carry-over from other donors' samples. CDR3 in DNA: TGCGCCAGCAGCCATCCTACAGAGACCCGAGAACCTTTCTTT. This gives the protein CASSHPTETREPFF.